Included here is one T cell receptor (beta chain) sequence, with context. This sample was included in a study of blood T cell repertoires in COVID-19. Looking at the study overall: Both acute and convalescent COVID-19 samples were obtained from the United States, Italy and Spain.

Per the study methods: Using reference gene primer amplification, nucleated cell counts were estimated. Assay: immunoSEQ multiplex PCR; the TCRdb copy retains only in-frame clones and omits some. V and J calls and clone size are those listed in that table; D and trimming were worked out from the DNA. There are more than 200,000 clones in the sample; approximately 81% occur only once, and under 11% lies in the top ten. Germline lookup yields CDR1 SGHTA and CDR2 FQGTGA. V lost 5 bases and J lost 4; bases outside the gene matches: 10. CDR3 length: 16 amino acids. Material: peripheral blood. This TCR was sampled from an elderly woman with acute or convalescent COVID-19. The V call is TRBV7-3, the J call TRBJ2-5; TRBD1 agrees at 10 bases. CDR3 residues: CASSPQGQGTSETQYF. For the CDR3, the DNA is TGTGCCAGCAGCCCCCAGGGACAGGGGACCTCAGAGACCCAGTACTTC.